The rows below give T cell receptor beta chains drawn from one sample of a study of T cells after yellow fever vaccination. Each CDR3 protein is one row after TCRdb ran MiXCR on the 5' RACE reads. The sample carries roughly 300,000 distinct CDR3 sequences, approximately 8% recorded once. The sequencing here drew on PBMCs, taken 35 to 50 days after the first yellow fever vaccination. These receptors came from a man aged 18 to 30 who received the YFV17D yellow fever vaccine. The CDR3 runs from the conserved cysteine through the conserved F or W. A D gene is named only where the DNA matches it firmly. Rows give clone size only sometimes, using once, few, many, or a class for an expanded clone.

j_gene,d_gene,abundance,v_gene,CDR3nt,CDR3aa
TRBJ2-3,NA,few,TRBV5-4,TGTGCCAGCACCTTTAGAGGGGAAGATACGCAGTATTTT,CASTFRGEDTQYF
TRBJ2-3,NA,NA,TRBV5-1,TGCGCCAGCAGCCCCGAGATCCGAGATACGCAGTATTTT,CASSPEIRDTQYF
TRBJ2-6,NA,few,TRBV14,TGTGCCAGCAGCCAAGATGGTTGGACATCCATTAAGGTCTCTGGGGCCAACGTCCTGACTTTC,CASSQDGWTSIKVSGANVLTF
TRBJ1-6,NA,NA,TRBV5-1,TGCGCCAGCAGCTTTAGCCCGTCGGAGACTTATAATTCACCCCTCCACTTT,CASSFSPSETYNSPLHF
TRBJ1-3,TRBD1,NA,TRBV20-1,TGCAGTGCTGCGAATCCGACAGGGGCGGGAAACACCATATATTTT,CSAANPTGAGNTIYF
TRBJ2-4,NA,NA,TRBV6-5,TGTGCCAGCAGTTACTCGAGACAGCAAAACATTCAGTACTTC,CASSYSRQQNIQYF
TRBJ2-5,TRBD1,NA,TRBV7-2,TGTGCCAGCAGCCAACGGACAGGTCGACAAGAGACCCAGTACTTC,CASSQRTGRQETQYF
TRBJ1-2,TRBD1,few,TRBV29-1,TGCAGCGTTCAGCCAGGGGGCCGTGGCTACACCTTC,CSVQPGGRGYTF
TRBJ1-2,NA,NA,TRBV5-1,TGCGCCAGCAGCTTCAGGGATGACAACTATGGCTCCACCTTC,CASSFRDDNYGSTF
TRBJ2-2,NA,NA,TRBV21-1,TGTGCCAGCATACCTCGGGCCGGGGAGCTGTTTTTT,CASIPRAGELFF
TRBJ2-1,NA,few,TRBV5-1,TGCGCCAGCAGCTTGCGGCCGCCCGACAATGAGCAGTTCTTC,CASSLRPPDNEQFF
TRBJ2-3,TRBD2,NA,TRBV5-4,TGTGCCAGCAGCTCCCCTTTAGCGGGGGCCAGCACAGATACGCAGTATTTT,CASSSPLAGASTDTQYF
TRBJ2-5,TRBD1,few,TRBV4-2,TGTGCCAGCAGCCAAGACCCCCCCACAGGGGGCGGAGAGACCCAGTACTTC,CASSQDPPTGGGETQYF
TRBJ2-1,TRBD2,few,TRBV9,TGTGCCAGCAGCCACAGACTAGCGGGGGGCCCCGAAAATGAGCAGTTCTTC,CASSHRLAGGPENEQFF
TRBJ2-6,NA,NA,TRBV20-1,TGCAGTGCTAGAGGGGGGACTGGGGCCAACGTCCTGACTTTC,CSARGGTGANVLTF
TRBJ1-1,NA,NA,TRBV5-1,TGCGCCAGCAGCTTGGGGAAACCCCCCGATTACACTGAAGCTTTCTTT,CASSLGKPPDYTEAFF
TRBJ2-4,NA,many,TRBV4-3,TGCGCCAGCAGCCAAGATTGGCAGGGGCCTTTAGCCAAAAACATTCAGTACTTC,CASSQDWQGPLAKNIQYF
TRBJ1-1,NA,few,TRBV29-1,TGCAGCGTTGTACCAGGGCCACCCGGGGGGAACACTGAAGCTTTCTTT,CSVVPGPPGGNTEAFF
TRBJ2-3,NA,NA,TRBV7-6,TGTGCCAGCACCCAGAGTCCCGGAGAGTTCGTTACAGATACGCAGTATTTT,CASTQSPGEFVTDTQYF
TRBJ2-1,NA,NA,TRBV5-8,TGTGCCAGCAGCTTGAACGGGGAGTACAATGAGCAGTTCTTC,CASSLNGEYNEQFF
TRBJ2-1,TRBD1,many,TRBV20-1,TGCAGTGCTAGAGATGCTGGGACAGGGGAACACAATGAGCAGTTCTTC,CSARDAGTGEHNEQFF
TRBJ1-1,NA,NA,TRBV29-1,TGCAGCGTTGTTGTCGGTCACACTGAAGCTTTCTTT,CSVVVGHTEAFF
TRBJ2-7,TRBD2,many,TRBV10-3,TGTGCCATCAGTCAACCGGGACTAGCAGGCGAGCAGTACTTC,CAISQPGLAGEQYF
TRBJ2-5,TRBD2,few,TRBV7-9,TGTGCCAGCACGCTAGCGGGGGGACAAGAGACCCAGTACTTC,CASTLAGGQETQYF
TRBJ2-3,TRBD1,few,TRBV20-1,TGCAGTGCTAGAGGATGGACAGGGGGGGCAGATACGCAGTATTTT,CSARGWTGGADTQYF
TRBJ2-3,TRBD2,NA,TRBV20-1,TGCAGTGCTACCCGCGGGGGAAGCACAGATACGCAGTATTTT,CSATRGGSTDTQYF
TRBJ2-5,TRBD2,few,TRBV11-1,TGTGCCAGCAGCTTCGCGACTAGCGGGGGGCCAGGCCAAGAGACCCAGTACTTC,CASSFATSGGPGQETQYF
TRBJ1-6,TRBD1,few,TRBV7-3,TGTGCCAGCAGCATCGGGACAGGGTCACCCCTCCACTTT,CASSIGTGSPLHF
TRBJ2-3,NA,NA,TRBV29-1,TGCAGCGTTGTGGTGGGGCCTAGCACAGATACGCAGTATTTT,CSVVVGPSTDTQYF
TRBJ2-2,NA,many,TRBV7-3,TGTGCCAGCAGCTTATCAGCCGGGAGTGGCACCGGGGAGCTGTTTTTT,CASSLSAGSGTGELFF
TRBJ2-4,TRBD1,NA,TRBV9,TGTGCCAGCAGCGTAGGGGACAGGGGAACCAAAAACATTCAGTACTTC,CASSVGDRGTKNIQYF
TRBJ1-5,NA,NA,TRBV2,TGTGCCAGCAGTAGACAGGCCCGCAATCAGCCCCAGCATTTT,CASSRQARNQPQHF
TRBJ2-7,NA,NA,TRBV15,TGTGCCAACAGCAGACCGGGACTGATCTACGAGCAGTACTTC,CANSRPGLIYEQYF
TRBJ2-2,NA,few,TRBV12-3/TRBV12-4,TGTGCCAGCAGTCCATCAGGGGGGAGGGCTGGCGGGGAGCTGTTTTTT,CASSPSGGRAGGELFF
TRBJ1-2,NA,NA,TRBV7-8,TGTGCCAGCAGCCCACGGGCAGGGGTCGGCTACACCTTC,CASSPRAGVGYTF
TRBJ2-1,TRBD1,few,TRBV3-1,TGTGCCAGCAGCCACCGAGGACAGGAATCCGTAGTGTTCTTC,CASSHRGQESVVFF
TRBJ2-2,NA,NA,TRBV7-9,TGTGCCAGCGGCGCTCCGGGGAACACCGGGGAGCTGTTTTTT,CASGAPGNTGELFF